This passage covers 16 T cell receptor beta chains from one sample sequenced in a study of T cell repertoires in cytomegalovirus infection. These TCRs are of unknown antigen specificity. One entry per CDR3 protein, called by TCRdb with MiXCR from the reads. This sample carries hundreds of thousands of distinct CDR3 sequences, around 35% of them seen once, and the ten largest clones take 15% to 20%. Here the sequenced sample was cultured PBMCs, taken from culture after CMV antigen stimulation. The receptors come from a human donor in good health (CMV status not recorded). Some clones in this sample may be carry-over from other donors' samples.

This sequence joins TRBV20-1 and TRBJ1-2, with 12 bases fitting TRBD1. Germline CDR1 is DFQATT and CDR2 is SNEGSKA (reference sequence). The J segment lost 6 bases and the V segment lost 5 bases, leaving 7 bases of the junction unmatched. The CDR3 loop spans 14 amino acids. Written as DNA, the CDR3 is TGCAGTGCTTCAACGGGACAGGGGGCTAATGGCTACACCTTC. Protein: CSASTGQGANGYTF.

The rearrangement joins TRBV19 to TRBJ2-1; a possible D gene is TRBD2 (6 bases). V lost 5 bases and J 7 bases, leaving 21 bases between the germline ends. Germline V lookup: CDR1 LNHDA, CDR2 SQIVND (reference sequence). The CDR3 has 16 residues. In DNA, the CDR3 is TGTGCCAGTAGTTCAGCCGCGGGGCCTCCTCGGAATGAGCAGTTCTTC. This codes for CASSSAAGPPRNEQFF.

This clonotype was counted only a few times. V usage is TRBV7-9 and J usage is TRBJ2-1; the D is unclear. CDR3 length: 13 amino acids. Trimming removed 8 bases from V and 0 bases from J, with 8 bases in between. The germline V gene has CDR1 SEHNR and CDR2 FQNEAQ (reference sequence). Written as DNA, the CDR3 is TGTGCCAGCCATGTGAGCTCCTACAATGAGCAGTTCTTC. This encodes CASHVSSYNEQFF.

V is TRBV29-1 and J is TRBJ2-1; D call uncertain. This CDR3 is built from 11 residues. Germline CDR1 reads SQVTM; CDR2 reads ANQGSEA. Trimming pared 7 bases from V and 8 bases from J, leaving 12 bases between. The CDR3 DNA reads as TGCAGCGCTTGGACCTTTCATGAGCAGTTCTTC. Translation gives CSAWTFHEQFF.

In this sample, this clonotype turned up a few times. The chain couples TRBV27 to TRBJ1-2; possibly TRBD1 for D (5 bases). Trimming cost V 0 bases and J 1 base, with 24 bases left between them. The CDR3 has 20 amino acids. The V gene's germline CDR1 is MNHEY and CDR2 SMNVEV (reference sequence). DNA of the CDR3: TGTGCCAGCAGTTTATCGAATAGGGACCTACGCTCCCCCTTTAACTATGGCTACACCTTC. Its translation is CASSLSNRDLRSPFNYGYTF.

The chain has TRBV7-6 and TRBJ1-2; 9 bases map to TRBD1. Germline loops: CDR1 SGHVS, CDR2 FNYEAQ. The CDR3 length is 16 residues. J was trimmed by 6 bases and V by 2 bases; bases with no gene match: 10. CDR3 coding DNA: TGTGCCAGCAGCTTATATGGAGGGACAGGGATCGATGGCTACACCTTC. As protein: CASSLYGGTGIDGYTF.

The V call is TRBV24-1, the J call TRBJ1-1; 12 nucleotides align to TRBD1. Germline CDR1 is KGHDR and CDR2 is SFDVKD. Trimming cost V 2 bases and J 5 bases; bases outside gene matches: 14. The CDR3 loop spans 19 amino acids. The CDR3 spells CATSDSPKGTGGGRTEAFF. CDR3 nucleotides: TGTGCCACCAGTGATTCTCCTAAGGGGACAGGGGGCGGGAGAACTGAAGCTTTCTTT.

V is TRBV5-1 and J is TRBJ2-1; no reliable D call. This CDR3 comprises 14 residues. Trimming pared 5 bases from V and 5 bases from J, leaving 14 bases between. CDR1 is SGHRS and CDR2 is YFSETQ in the germline V gene. The CDR3 DNA sequence: TGCGCCAGCAGATATAGTTCCGGTAACAATGAGCAGTTCTTC. Translating it yields CASRYSSGNNEQFF.

This clonotype occurred a few times. V is TRBV7-2 and J is TRBJ2-7; D gene ambiguous. The CDR3 runs to 13 residues. CDR1 is SGHTA and CDR2 is FQGNSA in the germline V gene. V was cut by 5 bases and J by 0 bases, with 8 bases left in between. CDR3 DNA sequence: TGTGCCAGCAGCCCCGAGAGCTCCTACGAGCAGTACTTC. Translation gives CASSPESSYEQYF.

J is TRBJ2-1 and V is TRBV20-1; D is unclear. The CDR3 runs 15 residues. Trimming shortened V by 1 base and J by 0 bases, and 10 bases separated the two germline ends. In germline, CDR1 is DFQATT, CDR2 SNEGSKA (reference sequence). In DNA, the CDR3 is TGCAGTGCTAGAGCAAGCGCCGGCTCCTACAATGAGCAGTTCTTC. Its protein product is CSARASAGSYNEQFF.

This chain links TRBV28 with TRBJ2-7; tentatively, D is TRBD1 or TRBD2 (6 bases each). The germline V and J ends were trimmed by 7 bases and 5 bases, with 15 bases remaining between them. Germline-derived CDR1 and CDR2 are MDHEN and SYDVKM. This CDR3 has 13 amino acids. CDR3 sequence: CASTTGGLDEQYF. The CDR3 nucleotides are TGTGCCAGCACTACTGGGGGGCTTGACGAGCAGTACTTC.

V and J are TRBV27 and TRBJ1-6, with D possibly TRBD1 on 6 matching bases. Germline CDR1 MNHEY, CDR2 SMNVEV (reference sequence). With 3 bases removed from V and 6 bases from J, the gap between germline ends came to 9 bases. CDR3 length: 14 amino acids. The CDR3 loop is CASSFQGINSPLHF. The CDR3 region has the DNA TGTGCCAGCAGTTTCCAGGGGATTAATTCACCCCTCCACTTT.

The rearrangement links TRBV7-3 to TRBJ2-1; D gene ambiguous. The CDR3 extends over 12 amino acids. Germline V lookup: CDR1 SGHTA, CDR2 FQGTGA. The V end lost 5 bases, the J end lost 11 bases, and 13 bases lay between the germline ends. The CDR3 DNA reads as TGTGCCAGCAGCCCCGATCGGGTGCAGCAGTTCTTC. Its translation is CASSPDRVQQFF.

The chain has TRBV12-3 or TRBV12-4 and TRBJ2-1; maybe TRBD2 (6 bases). The V gene lost 9 bases and the J gene lost 6 bases, with 24 bases spanning the gap. This CDR3 contains 16 residues. CDR3 DNA sequence: TGTGCCAGTTCCGACCCTGAGCGGGCGTGGGTCAATGAGCAGTTCTTC. Its protein product is CASSDPERAWVNEQFF.

The chain carries TRBV5-1 and TRBJ2-2; TRBD1 is a possible D gene (5 bases). The CDR3 totals 16 residues. The germline V and J ends were trimmed by 4 bases and 3 bases, with 16 bases remaining between them. The germline CDR1 and CDR2 sequences are SGHRS and YFSETQ. CDR3 region: CASSPRQLYDTGELFF. CDR3 coding DNA: TGCGCCAGCAGCCCTAGACAGCTGTACGACACCGGGGAGCTGTTTTTT. Based on the CDR3 plus reference TRBV5-1 and TRBJ2-2, the full variable domain is KAGVTQTPRYLIKTRGQQVTLSCSPISGHRSVSWYQQTPGQGLQFLFEYFSETQRNKGNFPGRFSGRQFSNSRSEMNVSTLELGDSALYLCASSPRQLYDTGELFFGEGSRLTVL.

Ten or more counts support this clonotype. This chain links TRBV6-6 with TRBJ2-1, with 14 positions matching TRBD2. CDR1 MNHNY and CDR2 SVGAGI come from the germline V gene (reference sequence). The junction had 5 bases not matched to a gene; V was cut back by 4 bases and J by 9 bases. The CDR3 sequence is 15 residues long. CDR3: CASSSGLAGEVEQFF. The CDR3, as DNA: TGTGCCAGCAGTTCGGGACTAGCGGGAGAGGTTGAGCAGTTCTTC.